The 32 T cell receptor beta chains below were found in one sample sequenced in a study of control samples from healthy donors and cancer patients. Clones were read by immunoSEQ multiplex PCR, and TCRdb kept only the in-frame ones, dropping some. The table has some 150,000 clones, about 95% seen once. The sample comprised PBMCs. Receptor source: a man between 60 and 70 years old with colorectal cancer.

The chain employs TRBV4-1 and TRBJ2-1; the D gene is possibly TRBD1 (5 bases). V was cut by 0 bases and J by 1 base, with 10 bases left in between. The CDR3 covers 16 residues. Germline CDR1 reads MGHRA; CDR2 reads YSYEKL. CDR3 DNA: TGCGCCAGCAGCCAAGACAGGGTAAGATCCTACAATGAGCAGTTCTTC. Its translation is CASSQDRVRSYNEQFF.

The table lists this clone with a count of one. This chain uses TRBV5-1 with TRBJ1-2, with TRBD1 matching 12 bases. CDR1 and CDR2 (germline): SGHRS, YFSETQ. J lost 7 bases, V lost 4 bases, and 5 bases had no gene match. The CDR3 spans 14 residues. For the CDR3, the DNA is TGCGCCAGCAGCCCGGGACAGGGGGCAGTTGGCTACACCTTC. This codes for CASSPGQGAVGYTF.

This clone was detected once. The chain couples TRBV27 to TRBJ2-2; TRBD1 aligns across 7 bases. J lost 1 base, V lost 2 bases, and 1 base had no gene match. The germline gives CDR1 MNHEY, CDR2 SMNVEV (reference sequence). The CDR3 loop spans 15 amino acids. The CDR3 DNA reads TGTGCCAGCAGTTTAAACAGGGGGAACACCGGGGAGCTGTTTTTT. It translates to CASSLNRGNTGELFF.

This chain links TRBV10-2 with TRBJ2-2; 7 bases match TRBD1. CDR3 length equals 13 residues. CDR1 is WSHSY and CDR2 is SAAADI in the germline V gene. V was pared by 8 bases and J by 4 bases, with 4 bases of the junction left unmatched. DNA of the CDR3: TGCGCCAGCGGACAGGAATCCACCGGGGAGCTGTTTTTT. It translates to CASGQESTGELFF.

This clone showed up just once. V gene TRBV27 combines with J gene TRBJ2-1, with TRBD2 matching 13 bases. The CDR3 consists of 18 residues. Trimming cost V 7 bases and J 0 bases; bases outside gene matches: 9. CDR1 is MNHEY, CDR2 SMNVEV, per germline (reference sequence). CDR3 region: CASTSATSGGSSYNEQFF. Written as DNA, the CDR3 is TGTGCCAGCACCTCAGCGACTAGCGGGGGGAGCTCCTACAATGAGCAGTTCTTC.

This clone was picked up a small number of times. The chain uses TRBV7-2 and TRBJ1-2; D gene unclear. Germline assignment: CDR1 SGHTA and CDR2 FQGNSA. The CDR3 loop spans 14 amino acids. V was shortened by 1 base and J by 4 bases, with 10 bases between the two germline ends. Here the CDR3 reads CASSLGQQSYGYTF. For the CDR3, the DNA is TGTGCCAGCAGCTTAGGCCAGCAGAGCTATGGCTACACCTTC.

V usage is TRBV7-2 and J usage is TRBJ2-7; perhaps TRBD1 as D (6 bases). The CDR3 loop spans 16 amino acids. Deletions cut 3 bases from V and 1 base from J, with 16 bases between. Germline loops: CDR1 SGHTA, CDR2 FQGNSA. Written as DNA, the CDR3 is TGTGCCAGCAGCTTCTCAGGGGTCCCCAGGTCCTACGAGCAGTACTTC. Its protein product is CASSFSGVPRSYEQYF.

This chain joins TRBV28 and TRBJ1-2; maybe TRBD1 (5 bases). CDR3 size: 11 residues. Trimming pared 2 bases from V and 12 bases from J, leaving 10 bases between. CDR1 is MDHEN, CDR2 SYDVKM, per germline. The CDR3: CASSLGGGNTF. The CDR3 DNA is TGTGCCAGCAGTTTAGGGGGGGGAAACACCTTC.

J is TRBJ1-5 and V is TRBV19, with TRBD1 identical over 10 bases. The CDR3 covers 16 residues. Germline V gene data show CDR1 as LNHDA and CDR2 as SQIVND (reference sequence). V shed 5 bases, J shed 2 bases, and the junction held 6 bases outside the gene matches. The CDR3 spells CASSRDRGMGNQPQHF. The CDR3 DNA is TGTGCCAGTAGTCGGGACAGGGGTATGGGCAATCAGCCCCAGCATTTT.

The chain couples TRBV7-2 to TRBJ1-6, with 7 bases that match TRBD1. Trimming at V came to 5 bases and at J to 8 bases, leaving 6 bases not matched to a gene. Germline CDR1 is SGHTA and CDR2 is FQGNSA. The length of the CDR3 is 14 residues. CDR3 region: CASSPDRVYSPLHF. The CDR3 region has the DNA TGTGCCAGCAGCCCAGACAGGGTCTATTCACCCCTCCACTTT.

The CDR3 coding sequence is TGTGCCAGCAGCGGGCGGCGGACCAACTATGGCTACACCTTC. This translates into CASSGRRTNYGYTF. The chain employs TRBV7-2 and TRBJ1-2; no reliable D call. This CDR3 is built from 14 residues. The germline V gene has CDR1 SGHTA and CDR2 FQGNSA. V was cut by 5 bases and J by 2 bases, with 12 bases left in between.

V and J are TRBV7-9 and TRBJ1-1, with TRBD1 as a possible D gene (5 bases). The CDR3 extends over 15 amino acids. Germline V gene data show CDR1 as SEHNR and CDR2 as FQNEAQ (reference sequence). The V and J ends lost 0 bases and 5 bases respectively, with 13 bases between them. The CDR3 DNA reads TGTGCCAGCAGCTTAGCGCTTAAGGAGGGGACTGAAGCTTTCTTT. It specifies CASSLALKEGTEAFF.

This chain uses TRBV7-2 with TRBJ2-7; 8 bases match TRBD2. V lost 0 bases, J lost 4 bases, and 2 bases stayed unmatched. Germline CDR1 is SGHTA and CDR2 is FQGNSA. This CDR3 contains 14 residues. CDR3 sequence reads: CASSLASGAYEQYF. DNA of the CDR3: TGTGCCAGCAGCTTAGCTAGCGGGGCGTACGAGCAGTACTTC.

This rearrangement joins TRBV7-2 to TRBJ1-1, with 11 bases aligning to TRBD1. After removal of 5 bases from V and 10 bases from J, the junction contained 6 bases not matched to a gene. This CDR3 contains 13 residues. CDR1 and CDR2 from the germline V gene are SGHTA and FQGNSA. The chain's CDR3 is CASSPTGTGGAFF. For the CDR3, the DNA is TGTGCCAGCAGCCCGACCGGGACAGGGGGAGCTTTCTTT.

The genes are TRBV6-6 and TRBJ2-1; the match to TRBD1 covers 8 bases. The CDR3 spans 14 residues. The germline V gene has CDR1 MNHNY and CDR2 SVGAGI (reference sequence). V lost 1 base to trimming and J lost 7 bases; unmatched junction nucleotides: 3. For the CDR3, the DNA is TGTGCCAGCAGTTACTTTACAGGGGGGAATGAGCAGTTCTTC. Translation gives CASSYFTGGNEQFF.

The CDR3 loop is CASSYVQDFTEAFF. For the CDR3, the DNA is TGTGCCAGCAGTTACGTACAAGATTTCACTGAAGCTTTCTTT. The chain links TRBV6-5 to TRBJ1-1; no reliable D call. V shed 2 bases and J shed 4 bases, with 11 bases lying between them. CDR1 and CDR2 from the germline V gene are MNHEY and SVGAGI. The length of the CDR3 is 14 residues.

This clone was seen only once. The chain employs TRBV5-1 and TRBJ1-3, with TRBD1 as a possible D gene (6 bases). Trimming removed 1 base from V and 2 bases from J, with 13 bases in between. This CDR3 contains 16 residues. Germline values: CDR1 SGHRS, CDR2 YFSETQ. In nucleotides, the CDR3 is TGCGCCAGCAGCTTGCAACAACAGGGTACTGGAAACACCATATATTTT. Translation gives CASSLQQQGTGNTIYF. The variable domain in full, completed from reference TRBV5-1 and TRBJ1-3, reads KAGVTQTPRYLIKTRGQQVTLSCSPISGHRSVSWYQQTPGQGLQFLFEYFSETQRNKGNFPGRFSGRQFSNSRSEMNVSTLELGDSALYLCASSLQQQGTGNTIYFGEGSWLTVV.

J is TRBJ1-1 and V is TRBV7-2, with D possibly being TRBD1 (6 bases). The CDR3 sequence is 13 residues long. Trimming left V 1 base short and J 8 bases short, with 11 bases between. The germline gives CDR1 SGHTA, CDR2 FQGNSA. The CDR3 protein is CASSLDRTAEAFF. The CDR3 nucleotides read TGTGCCAGCAGCTTAGATAGGACAGCGGAAGCTTTCTTT.

This clone was counted a single time. V is TRBV5-1 and J is TRBJ2-6; D unclear. The CDR3 is 15 residues long. Trimming shortened V by 7 bases and J by 2 bases, and 13 bases separated the two germline ends. CDR1 and CDR2 (germline): SGHRS, YFSETQ. The CDR3, as DNA: TGCGCCAGCTCCGACGGCGGCACTGGGGCCAACGTCCTGACTTTC. Protein product: CASSDGGTGANVLTF. Using reference TRBV5-1 and TRBJ2-6 for the parts outside the CDR3, the full variable domain is KAGVTQTPRYLIKTRGQQVTLSCSPISGHRSVSWYQQTPGQGLQFLFEYFSETQRNKGNFPGRFSGRQFSNSRSEMNVSTLELGDSALYLCASSDGGTGANVLTFGAGSRLTVL.

Here the CDR3 DNA reads TGTGCCAGCAGCTTGACGCAGGGGCCCACCTACGAGCAGTACTTC. Amino acid sequence: CASSLTQGPTYEQYF. The chain links TRBV5-4 to TRBJ2-7, with D possibly being TRBD1 (6 bases). Germline V lookup: CDR1 SGHNT, CDR2 YYREEE (reference sequence). CDR3 length equals 15 residues. Trimming removed 1 base from V and 2 bases from J, with 13 bases in between.

This rearrangement joins TRBV3-1 (or the pseudogene TRBV3-2) to TRBJ2-3; D is unclear. From germline, CDR1 is LGHDT and CDR2 YNNKEL (reference sequence). V was shortened by 0 bases and J by 4 bases, with 14 bases between the two germline ends. The CDR3 spans 16 residues. The CDR3 DNA is TGTGCCAGCAGCCAAGATCCAGGCCGGTATTCAGATACGCAGTATTTT. Translated: CASSQDPGRYSDTQYF.

The chain links TRBV19 to TRBJ1-1, with D hard to call. The CDR3 is made up of 13 amino acids. From germline, CDR1 is LNHDA and CDR2 SQIVND (reference sequence). Trimming pared 2 bases from V and 7 bases from J, leaving 11 bases between. The CDR3 DNA is TGTGCCAGTAGTATACAGACCGGCGGTGAAGCTTTCTTT. Protein sequence: CASSIQTGGEAFF.

V is TRBV18 and J is TRBJ1-6; weak D call: TRBD1 (5 bases). Trimming took 2 bases from V and 8 from J, leaving 10 bases between them. CDR1 and CDR2 (germline): KGHSH, LQKENI. The CDR3 spans 14 residues. The CDR3 reads CASSPGTGDSPLHF. The CDR3 nucleotides read TGTGCCAGCTCACCAGGGACCGGGGATTCACCCCTCCACTTT.

The chain employs TRBV19 and TRBJ1-2; D call uncertain. V gave up 1 base and J gave up 2 bases, with 17 bases separating them. CDR1 and CDR2 from the germline V gene are LNHDA and SQIVND (reference sequence). The CDR3 consists of 17 residues. The CDR3 DNA sequence: TGTGCCAGTAGTATAGGATTGGGCAGTTTCGACAACTATGGCTACACCTTC. Translation gives CASSIGLGSFDNYGYTF.

The chain is built from TRBV5-4 and TRBJ2-7, with no clear D. The CDR3 has 12 amino acids. Germline CDR1 and CDR2: SGHNT and YYREEE (reference sequence). The germline V and J ends were trimmed by 2 bases and 5 bases, with 8 bases remaining between them. The CDR3 bases are TGTGCCAGCAGCTTCCACAGAAACGAGCAGTACTTC. Its translation: CASSFHRNEQYF.

This chain joins TRBV11-2 and TRBJ2-7; TRBD1 might be the D (5 bases). The CDR3 length is 13 residues. Trimming removed 1 base from V and 5 bases from J, with 9 bases in between. The germline CDR1 and CDR2 sequences are SGHAT and FQNNGV. The DNA of the CDR3 is TGTGCCAGCAGCTTAGTCAGGGAACACGAGCAGTACTTC. Protein sequence: CASSLVREHEQYF. The whole variable domain, filled in from reference TRBV11-2 and TRBJ2-7, reads EAGVAQSPRYKIIEKRQSVAFWCNPISGHATLYWYQQILGQGPKLLIQFQNNGVVDDSQLPKDRFSAERLKGVDSTLKIQPAKLEDSAVYLCASSLVREHEQYFGPGTRLTVT.

This rearrangement joins TRBV6-6 to TRBJ2-5; D is uncertain. Germline V gene sequence: CDR1 MNHNY, CDR2 SVGAGI (reference sequence). V lost 6 bases to trimming and J lost 11 bases, with 13 bases between them. CDR3 length: 11 amino acids. The CDR3 DNA sequence: TGTGCCAGCAGCCCGGACGTAGGGCAGTACTTC. This encodes CASSPDVGQYF.

This clone was recorded only once. This chain links TRBV6-5 with TRBJ2-7; D may match TRBD1 or TRBD2 (5 bases each). Trimming took off 0 bases at V and 5 bases at J, with 14 bases between the two ends. CDR3 size: 15 residues. CDR1 and CDR2 from the germline V gene are MNHEY and SVGAGI. The CDR3 is CASSYSRAGTHEQYF. The CDR3, as DNA: TGTGCCAGCAGTTACTCACGGGCAGGGACCCACGAGCAGTACTTC.

This chain links TRBV9 with TRBJ2-7; a possible D gene is TRBD1 (6 bases). The V end lost 0 bases, the J end lost 7 bases, and 14 bases lay between the germline ends. The germline CDR1 and CDR2 sequences are SGDLS and YYNGEE. The CDR3 has 14 amino acids. CDR3 bases: TGTGCCAGCAGCGTAGAGCTGGGGGCGAGGGAGCAGTACTTC. Its protein is CASSVELGAREQYF. Supplemented by reference TRBV9 and TRBJ2-7, the full variable domain reads DSGVTQTPKHLITATGQRVTLRCSPRSGDLSVYWYQQSLDQGLQFLIQYYNGEERAKGNILERFSAQQFPDLHSELNLSSLELGDSALYFCASSVELGAREQYFGPGTRLTVT.

The genes are TRBV29-1 and TRBJ1-2; D not resolved. The V and J ends lost 5 bases and 8 bases respectively, with 9 bases between them. The CDR3 is 10 amino acids. Germline CDR1 and CDR2: SQVTM and ANQGSEA. The CDR3 DNA reads as TGCAGCGTTTCTATGGGGGGCTACACCTTC. It specifies CSVSMGGYTF.

The chain is built from TRBV28 and TRBJ1-2; 9 bases agree with TRBD1. The CDR3 covers 14 residues. CDR1 and CDR2 (germline): MDHEN, SYDVKM. Unmatched junction bases numbered 8, after V lost 5 bases and J lost 7 bases. The CDR3, as DNA: TGTGCCAGCAGTACGGGACAGGGTATATTTGGCTACACCTTC. Translation gives CASSTGQGIFGYTF.

V and J are TRBV2 and TRBJ2-3, with D perhaps given as TRBD1 or TRBD2 (5 bases each). This CDR3 is built from 15 residues. Germline V lookup: CDR1 SNHLY, CDR2 FYNNEI. V was shortened by 1 base and J by 2 bases, with 10 bases between the two germline ends. The CDR3 region has the DNA TGTGCCAGCAGTGAAGGGGGGACCGTCACAGATACGCAGTATTTT. This translates into CASSEGGTVTDTQYF. Filled out from reference TRBV2 and TRBJ2-3, the complete variable domain reads EPEVTQTPSHQVTQMGQEVILRCVPISNHLYFYWYRQILGQKVEFLVSFYNNEISEKSEIFDDQFSVERPDGSNFTLKIRSTKLEDSAMYFCASSEGGTVTDTQYFGPGTRLTVL.